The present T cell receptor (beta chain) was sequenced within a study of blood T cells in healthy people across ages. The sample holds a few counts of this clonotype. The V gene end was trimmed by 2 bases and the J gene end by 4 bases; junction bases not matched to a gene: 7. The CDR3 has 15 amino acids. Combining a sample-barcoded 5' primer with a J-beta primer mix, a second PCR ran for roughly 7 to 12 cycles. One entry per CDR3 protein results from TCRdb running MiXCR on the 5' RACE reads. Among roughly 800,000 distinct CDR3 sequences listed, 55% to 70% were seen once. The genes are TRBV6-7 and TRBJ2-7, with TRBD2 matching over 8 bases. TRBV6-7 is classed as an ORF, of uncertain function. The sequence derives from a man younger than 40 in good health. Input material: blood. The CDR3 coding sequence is TGTGCCAGCAGTTACCCCGGACTAGCTCCGTACGAGCAGTACTTC. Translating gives CASSYPGLAPYEQYF.